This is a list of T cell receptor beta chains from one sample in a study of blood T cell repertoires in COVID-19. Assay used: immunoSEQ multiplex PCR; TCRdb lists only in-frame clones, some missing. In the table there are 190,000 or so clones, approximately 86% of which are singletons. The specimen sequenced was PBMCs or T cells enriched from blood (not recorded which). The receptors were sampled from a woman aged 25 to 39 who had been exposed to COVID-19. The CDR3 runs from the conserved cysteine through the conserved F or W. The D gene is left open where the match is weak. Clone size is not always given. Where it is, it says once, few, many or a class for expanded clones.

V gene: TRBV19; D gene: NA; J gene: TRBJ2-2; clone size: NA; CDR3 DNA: TGTGCCAGTAGTATAGTCAGGGTCAACACCGGGGAGCTGTTTTTT; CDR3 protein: CASSIVRVNTGELFF
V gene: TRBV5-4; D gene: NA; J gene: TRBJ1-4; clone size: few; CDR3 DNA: TGTGCCAGCAGCTTAGAGACAGCTAATGAAAAACTGTTTTTT; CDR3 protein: CASSLETANEKLFF
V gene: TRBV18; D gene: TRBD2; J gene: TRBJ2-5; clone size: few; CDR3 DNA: TGTGCCAGCTCGCCTCAGCGGGGGGATAGAGAGACCCAGTACTTC; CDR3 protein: CASSPQRGDRETQYF
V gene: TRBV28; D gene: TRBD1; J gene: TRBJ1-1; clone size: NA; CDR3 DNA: TGTGCCAGCAGGCCGGGACAGTTGAACACTGAAGCTTTCTTT; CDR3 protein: CASRPGQLNTEAFF
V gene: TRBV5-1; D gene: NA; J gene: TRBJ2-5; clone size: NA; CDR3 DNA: TGCGCCAGCAGCTTGGCGAGGTGGAACCAAGAGACCCAGTACTTC; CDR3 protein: CASSLARWNQETQYF
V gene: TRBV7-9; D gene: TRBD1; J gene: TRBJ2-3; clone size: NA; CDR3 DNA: TGTGCCAGCAGCTTAGGATGGACAGGGGGAGAAGATACGCAGTATTTT; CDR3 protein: CASSLGWTGGEDTQYF
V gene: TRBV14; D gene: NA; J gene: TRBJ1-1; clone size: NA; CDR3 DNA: TGTGCCAGCAGCCAAGCAGGGGTCGAAGCTTTCTTT; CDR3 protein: CASSQAGVEAFF
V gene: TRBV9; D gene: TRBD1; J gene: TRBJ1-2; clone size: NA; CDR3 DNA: TGTGCCAGCAGCGCCCCAGGGGGTCTTTTTGGCTACACCTTC; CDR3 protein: CASSAPGGLFGYTF
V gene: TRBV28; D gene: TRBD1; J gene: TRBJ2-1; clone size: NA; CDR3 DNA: TGTGCCAGCAGTACGACAGGGGCCTTGTACAATGAGCAGTTCTTC; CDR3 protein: CASSTTGALYNEQFF
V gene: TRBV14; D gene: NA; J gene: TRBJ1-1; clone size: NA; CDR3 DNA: TGTGCCAGCAGCCAGCCCGGGGGGGGCTTCACTGAAGCTTTCTTT; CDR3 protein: CASSQPGGGFTEAFF
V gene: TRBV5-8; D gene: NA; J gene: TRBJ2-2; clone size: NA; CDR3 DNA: TGTGCCAGCAGCTTAGAGAGGGATAACACCGGGGAGCTGTTTTTT; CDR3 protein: CASSLERDNTGELFF
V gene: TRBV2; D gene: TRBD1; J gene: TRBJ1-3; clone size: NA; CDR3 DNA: TGTGCCAGCAGTCATAACCGGGACAGGGGAAACACCATATATTTT; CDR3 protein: CASSHNRDRGNTIYF
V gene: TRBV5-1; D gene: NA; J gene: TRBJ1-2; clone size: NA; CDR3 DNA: TGCGCCAGCAGCTCGACCCGCCCAGGGGCGCACCCTAACTATGGCTACACCTTC; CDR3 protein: CASSSTRPGAHPNYGYTF
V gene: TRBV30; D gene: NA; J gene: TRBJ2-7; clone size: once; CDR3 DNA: TGTGCCTGGAGTGTCCCTCCCGGGGGTTACGAGCAGTACTTC; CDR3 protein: CAWSVPPGGYEQYF
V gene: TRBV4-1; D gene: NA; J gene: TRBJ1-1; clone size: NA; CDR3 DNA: TGCGCCAGCAGCCAAGATCCCGGAGGCTACCTGAACACTGAAGCTTTCTTT; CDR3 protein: CASSQDPGGYLNTEAFF
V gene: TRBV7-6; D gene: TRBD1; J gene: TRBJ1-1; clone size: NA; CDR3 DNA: TGTGCCAGCAGCGATACCACCGGGACAGGGGTAACTGAAGCTTTCTTT; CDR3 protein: CASSDTTGTGVTEAFF
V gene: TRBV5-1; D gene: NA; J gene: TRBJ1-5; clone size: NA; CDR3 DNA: TGCGCCAGCAGCTTGGACGCGGAAGGGCCCCAGCATTTT; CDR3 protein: CASSLDAEGPQHF
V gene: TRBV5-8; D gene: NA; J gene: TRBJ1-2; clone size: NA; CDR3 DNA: TGTGCCAGCAGCGCCGGACAAATCTACACCTTC; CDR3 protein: CASSAGQIYTF
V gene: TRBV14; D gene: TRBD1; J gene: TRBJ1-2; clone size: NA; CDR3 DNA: TGTGCCAGCAGGGGACAGGGATTTAACTATGGCTACACCTTC; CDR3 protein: CASRGQGFNYGYTF
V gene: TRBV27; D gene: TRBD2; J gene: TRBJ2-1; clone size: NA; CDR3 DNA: TGTGCCAGCAGTTTAAGTAGCGGGGGAGTCAATGAGCAGTTCTTC; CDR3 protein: CASSLSSGGVNEQFF
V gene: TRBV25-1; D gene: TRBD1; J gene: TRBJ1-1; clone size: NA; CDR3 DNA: TGTGCCAGCAGAGGACAGGGACAAATAAACGGTGAAGCTTTCTTT; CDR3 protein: CASRGQGQINGEAFF
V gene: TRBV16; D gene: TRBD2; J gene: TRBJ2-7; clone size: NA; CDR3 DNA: TGTGCCAGCAGCCAATTGGCCGGGACTAGCGGGAACGAGCAGTACTTC; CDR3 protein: CASSQLAGTSGNEQYF
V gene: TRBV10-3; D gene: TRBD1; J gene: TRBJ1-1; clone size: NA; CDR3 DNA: TGTGCCATCAGCACCCCACAGGGGGCGCGTACTGAAGCTTTCTTT; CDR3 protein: CAISTPQGARTEAFF
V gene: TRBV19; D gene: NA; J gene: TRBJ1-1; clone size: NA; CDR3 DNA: TGTGCCCTCGACCCGAGAGGGACTGAAGCTTTCTTT; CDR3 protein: CALDPRGTEAFF
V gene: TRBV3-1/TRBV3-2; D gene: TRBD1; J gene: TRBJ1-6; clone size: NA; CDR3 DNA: TGTGCCAGCAGCCTCGGACAGGCTAATTCACCCCTCCACTTT; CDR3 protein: CASSLGQANSPLHF
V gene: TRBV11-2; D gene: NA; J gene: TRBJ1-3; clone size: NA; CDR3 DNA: TGTGCCAGCAGCTTAGTGGGAGGCTCTGGAAACACCATATATTTT; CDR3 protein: CASSLVGGSGNTIYF
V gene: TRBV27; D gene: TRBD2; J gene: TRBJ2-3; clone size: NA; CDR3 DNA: TGTGCCAGCAGTACCAGACTAGCGGGGGCCCGAGATACGCAGTATTTT; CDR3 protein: CASSTRLAGARDTQYF
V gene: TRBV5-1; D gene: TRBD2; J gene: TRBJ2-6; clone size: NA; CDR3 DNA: TGCGCCAGCAGCTCGATGCTGACTAGCGGAAGATACTCTGGGGCCAACGTCCTGACTTTC; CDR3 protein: CASSSMLTSGRYSGANVLTF
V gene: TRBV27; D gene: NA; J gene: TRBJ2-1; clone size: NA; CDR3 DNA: TGTGCCAGCAGTTATGGGCTCCGCAGAGAGCAGTTCTTC; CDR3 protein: CASSYGLRREQFF
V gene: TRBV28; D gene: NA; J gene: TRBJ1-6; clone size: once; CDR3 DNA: TGTGCCAGCAGTTTGAGTCGGAATTCACCCCTCCACTTT; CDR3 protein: CASSLSRNSPLHF
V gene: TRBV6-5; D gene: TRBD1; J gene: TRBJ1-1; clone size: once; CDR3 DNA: TGTGCCAGCAGTAGACCCGACAGGGATCAGACTGAAGCTTTCTTT; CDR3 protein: CASSRPDRDQTEAFF
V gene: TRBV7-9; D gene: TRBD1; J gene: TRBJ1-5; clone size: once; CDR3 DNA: TGTGCCAGCAGCTCCGGACAGGGGGTAAATCAGCCCCAGCATTTT; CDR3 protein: CASSSGQGVNQPQHF
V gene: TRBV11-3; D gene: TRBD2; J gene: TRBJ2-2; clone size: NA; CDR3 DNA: TGTGCCAGCAGCCACCGGGGGGTCGACACCGGGGAGCTGTTTTTT; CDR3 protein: CASSHRGVDTGELFF
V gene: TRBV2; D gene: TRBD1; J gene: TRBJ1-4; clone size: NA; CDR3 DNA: TGTGCCAGCAGTGAACAGGGACAGTCAGTTGAAAAACTGTTTTTT; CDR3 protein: CASSEQGQSVEKLFF
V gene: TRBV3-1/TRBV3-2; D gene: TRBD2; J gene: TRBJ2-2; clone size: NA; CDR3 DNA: TGTGCCAGCAGCCACCCGGGGGGAGCGGGGGGCACCGGGGAGCTGTTTTTT; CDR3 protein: CASSHPGGAGGTGELFF
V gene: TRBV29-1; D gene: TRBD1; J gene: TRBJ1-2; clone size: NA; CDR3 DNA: TGCAGCGACAACAGGGGCTATGGCTACACCTTC; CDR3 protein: CSDNRGYGYTF
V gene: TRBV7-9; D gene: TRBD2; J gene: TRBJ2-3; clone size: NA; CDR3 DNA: TGTGCCAGCAGCTTAGGAGTGGCTAGCGGGGGGGAATCGGCAGATACGCAGTATTTT; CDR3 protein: CASSLGVASGGESADTQYF
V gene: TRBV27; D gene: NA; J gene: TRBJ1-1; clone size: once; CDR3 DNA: TGTGCCAGCAGTTGGGGGGGCATGAACACTGAAGCTTTCTTT; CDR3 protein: CASSWGGMNTEAFF
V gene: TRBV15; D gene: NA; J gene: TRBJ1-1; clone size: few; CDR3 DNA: TGTGCCACCAGCAGAGACCCGCGGGGTGACACTGAAGCTTTCTTT; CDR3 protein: CATSRDPRGDTEAFF
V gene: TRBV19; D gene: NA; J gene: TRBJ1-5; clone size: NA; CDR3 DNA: TGTGCCAGTAGTATGGGAGGGGCTGGCAATCAGCCCCAGCATTTT; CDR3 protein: CASSMGGAGNQPQHF
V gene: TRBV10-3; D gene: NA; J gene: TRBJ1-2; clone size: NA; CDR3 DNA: TGTGCCATCGGAGAAGGGGACTATGGCTACACCTTC; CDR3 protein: CAIGEGDYGYTF